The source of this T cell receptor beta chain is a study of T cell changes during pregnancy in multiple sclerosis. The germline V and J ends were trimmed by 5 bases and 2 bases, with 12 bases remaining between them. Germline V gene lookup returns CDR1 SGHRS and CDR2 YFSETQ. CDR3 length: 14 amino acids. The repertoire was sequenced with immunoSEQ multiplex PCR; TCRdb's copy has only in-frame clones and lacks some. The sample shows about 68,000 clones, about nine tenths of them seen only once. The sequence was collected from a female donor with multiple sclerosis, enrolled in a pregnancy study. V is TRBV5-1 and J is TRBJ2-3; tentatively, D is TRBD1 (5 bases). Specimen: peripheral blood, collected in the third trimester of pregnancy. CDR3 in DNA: TGCGCCAGCAGACAAGGGGTTCCCACAGATACGCAGTATTTT. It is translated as CASRQGVPTDTQYF.